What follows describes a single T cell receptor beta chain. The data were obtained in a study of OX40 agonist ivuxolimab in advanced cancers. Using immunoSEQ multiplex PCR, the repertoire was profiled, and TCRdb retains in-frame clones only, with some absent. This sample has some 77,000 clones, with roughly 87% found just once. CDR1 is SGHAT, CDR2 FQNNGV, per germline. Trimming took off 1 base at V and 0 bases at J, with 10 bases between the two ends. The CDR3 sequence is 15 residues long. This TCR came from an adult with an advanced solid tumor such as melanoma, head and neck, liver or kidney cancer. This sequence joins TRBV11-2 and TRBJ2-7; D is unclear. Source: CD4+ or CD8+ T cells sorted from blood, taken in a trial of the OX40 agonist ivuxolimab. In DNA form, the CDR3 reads TGTGCCAGCAGCTTAGTGGCCTCAATCTCCTACGAGCAGTACTTC. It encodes CASSLVASISYEQYF. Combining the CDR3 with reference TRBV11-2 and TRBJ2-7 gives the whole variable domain EAGVAQSPRYKIIEKRQSVAFWCNPISGHATLYWYQQILGQGPKLLIQFQNNGVVDDSQLPKDRFSAERLKGVDSTLKIQPAKLEDSAVYLCASSLVASISYEQYFGPGTRLTVT.